The next 8 T cell receptor beta chains were all read from a single sample in a study of beta chain features in type 1 diabetes. Overall study findings and caveats: Among patients with Type 1 diabetes, TCRB CDR3s were moderately but significantly shorter in every one of the four CD4+ subsets.

Since all of the isolated RNA was reverse transcribed, expressed TCRB transcripts were what got sequenced. Sequencing was performed with immunoSEQ multiplex PCR; in TCRdb, only in-frame clones are kept and a portion is missing. The sample has hundreds of thousands of clones; approximately 9.9% are singletons. No antigen is known for these receptors. The sample consisted of central memory CD4+ T cells from blood. The receptors stem from a man in his thirties or forties with type 1 diabetes.

The J gene is TRBJ2-3, the V gene TRBV6-5; D possibly matches TRBD1 or TRBD2 (7 bases each). V was trimmed by 8 bases and J by 3 bases, leaving 18 bases between them. The CDR3 has 15 amino acids. CDR1 and CDR2 from the germline V gene are MNHEY and SVGAGI. For the CDR3, the DNA is TGTGCCAGCCAAAGGGAGGGGGCGCGAACAGATACGCAGTATTTT. This translates into CASQREGARTDTQYF.

The chain combines TRBV5-1 with TRBJ1-6, with 7 bases lining up with TRBD1. With V trimmed by 4 bases and J by 7 bases, 23 bases remained unmatched. CDR3 length equals 20 residues. The V gene's germline CDR1 is SGHRS and CDR2 YFSETQ. This CDR3 reads CASSPEGSETGRMWNSPLHF. CDR3 coding DNA: TGCGCCAGCAGCCCGGAGGGTTCGGAGACAGGGAGGATGTGGAATTCACCCCTCCACTTT.

This clone was seen repeatedly, ten times or more. This sequence joins TRBV4-3 and TRBJ1-3; TRBD1 is a possible D gene (6 bases). V shed 8 bases and J shed 2 bases, with 10 bases lying between them. The CDR3 spans 13 residues. Looked up from germline, CDR1 is LGHNA and CDR2 is YSLEER. CDR3 protein: CASRGAPGNTIYF. CDR3 coding DNA: TGCGCCAGCCGGGGGGCCCCTGGAAACACCATATATTTT.

The table lists this clone with a few counts. The chain uses TRBV30 and TRBJ2-5; D perhaps matches TRBD2 (7 bases). The CDR3 covers 10 residues. Germline V gene sequence: CDR1 GTSNPN, CDR2 SVGIG (reference sequence). Here the CDR3 reads CGGGEETQYF. CDR3 bases: TGTGGAGGGGGGGAAGAGACCCAGTACTTC.

This clone showed up just a few times. The chain employs TRBV4-3 and TRBJ1-5, with 9 bases aligning to TRBD1. Germline V CDR1 and CDR2: LGHNA, YSLEER. The CDR3 is 16 amino acids. V lost 0 bases to trimming and J lost 5 bases; unmatched junction nucleotides: 5. CDR3 nucleotide sequence: TGCGCCAGCAGCCAAGACCACAGGGGGCTTTATCAGCCCCAGCATTTT. Translation gives CASSQDHRGLYQPQHF.

The rearrangement joins TRBV5-1 to TRBJ2-1; perhaps TRBD1 as D (5 bases). Trimming shortened V by 3 bases and J by 6 bases, and 16 bases separated the two germline ends. The germline V gene encodes CDR1 SGHRS and CDR2 YFSETQ. The CDR3 extends over 15 amino acids. CDR3 region: CASSSTLDSANEQFF. In DNA form, the CDR3 reads TGCGCCAGCAGCTCGACACTTGACAGCGCCAATGAGCAGTTCTTC.

Comments on this clone: This specimen includes other DNA sequences encoding the same CDR3. This chain joins TRBV9 and TRBJ2-3, with D hard to call. The V end was cut by 1 base, the J end by 0 bases, with 6 bases between. CDR1 and CDR2 from the germline V gene are SGDLS and YYNGEE. This CDR3 comprises 14 residues. CDR3: CASSVTLSTDTQYF. The CDR3 DNA follows: TGTGCCAGCAGCGTAACCCTAAGCACAGATACGCAGTATTTT. The full variable domain, rest sourced from reference TRBV9 and TRBJ2-3, is DSGVTQTPKHLITATGQRVTLRCSPRSGDLSVYWYQQSLDQGLQFLIQYYNGEERAKGNILERFSAQQFPDLHSELNLSSLELGDSALYFCASSVTLSTDTQYFGPGTRLTVL.

A few counts support this clone. The chain uses TRBV29-1 and TRBJ1-1; the D gene is possibly TRBD1 (6 bases). The V gene lost 5 bases and the J gene lost 4 bases, with 14 bases spanning the gap. Germline V gives CDR1 SQVTM, CDR2 ANQGSEA. This CDR3 spans 13 amino acids. CDR3 loop: CSVRDRPGTEAFF. CDR3 DNA sequence: TGCAGCGTTAGAGACAGGCCAGGCACTGAAGCTTTCTTT. Supplemented by reference TRBV29-1 and TRBJ1-1, the full variable domain reads SAVISQKPSRDICQRGTSLTIQCQVDSQVTMMFWYRQQPGQSLTLIATANQGSEATYESGFVIDKFPISRPNLTFSTLTVSNMSPEDSSIYLCSVRDRPGTEAFFGQGTRLTVV.